This T cell receptor beta chain was found in a study of blood T cells in healthy people across ages. This clonotype was recorded a few times. The CDR3 totals 15 residues. The V segment lost 7 bases and the J segment 2 bases; nucleotides outside the gene matches: 5. The germline V gene has CDR1 SNHLY and CDR2 FYNNEI. A J-beta primer mix and a sample-barcoded 5' primer were used in a second PCR of roughly 6 to 11 cycles. TCRdb processed the 5' RACE reads anew with MiXCR; each CDR3 protein has one entry. This sample has around 1.5 million distinct CDR3 sequences, with 30% to 40% found just once. This receptor was obtained from a woman aged 25 to 45 in good health. The sample taken for sequencing was blood. J is TRBJ2-3 and V is TRBV2; TRBD2 agrees at 11 bases. The CDR3 DNA reads TGTGCCAGCAAGGTAGCGGGGGGGCTCACAGATACGCAGTATTTT. Translation: CASKVAGGLTDTQYF.